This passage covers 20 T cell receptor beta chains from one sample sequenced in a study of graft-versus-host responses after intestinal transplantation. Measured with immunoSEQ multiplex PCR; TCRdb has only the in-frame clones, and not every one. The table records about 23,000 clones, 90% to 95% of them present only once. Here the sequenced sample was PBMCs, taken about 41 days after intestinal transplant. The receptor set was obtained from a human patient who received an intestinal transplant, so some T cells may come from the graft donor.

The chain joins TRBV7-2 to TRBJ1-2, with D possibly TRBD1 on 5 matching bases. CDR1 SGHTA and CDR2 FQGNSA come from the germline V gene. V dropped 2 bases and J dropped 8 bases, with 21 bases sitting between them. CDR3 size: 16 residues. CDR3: CASSLLIRGRPPGYTF. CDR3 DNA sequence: TGTGCCAGCAGCTTATTAATTAGGGGCAGACCTCCCGGCTACACCTTC.

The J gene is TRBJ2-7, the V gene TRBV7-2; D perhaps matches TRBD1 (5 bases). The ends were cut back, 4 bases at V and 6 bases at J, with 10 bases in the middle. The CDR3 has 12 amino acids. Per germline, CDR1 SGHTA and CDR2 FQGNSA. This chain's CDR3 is CASSSLGREQYF. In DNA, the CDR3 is TGTGCCAGCAGCTCCTTGGGGCGCGAGCAGTACTTC.

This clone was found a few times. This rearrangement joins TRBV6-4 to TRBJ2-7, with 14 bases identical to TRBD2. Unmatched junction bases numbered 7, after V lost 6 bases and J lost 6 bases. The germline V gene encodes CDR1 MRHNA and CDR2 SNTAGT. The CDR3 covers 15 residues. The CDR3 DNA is TGTGCCAGCAGCCCCGGGACTAGCGGGAGTTTCGAGCAGTACTTC. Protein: CASSPGTSGSFEQYF.

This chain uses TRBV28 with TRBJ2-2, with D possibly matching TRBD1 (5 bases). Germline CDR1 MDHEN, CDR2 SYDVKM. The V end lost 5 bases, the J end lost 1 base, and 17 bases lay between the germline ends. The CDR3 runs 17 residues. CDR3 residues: CASSPPDSRLNTGELFF. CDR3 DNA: TGTGCCAGCAGTCCCCCCGACAGCAGATTGAACACCGGGGAGCTGTTTTTT.

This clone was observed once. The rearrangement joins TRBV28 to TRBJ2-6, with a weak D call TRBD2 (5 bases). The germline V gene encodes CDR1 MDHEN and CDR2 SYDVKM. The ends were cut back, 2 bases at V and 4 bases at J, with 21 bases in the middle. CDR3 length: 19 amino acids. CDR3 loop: CASSLRSQDSFLGANVLTF. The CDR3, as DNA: TGTGCCAGCAGTTTAAGATCCCAGGACTCCTTCCTCGGGGCCAACGTCCTGACTTTC.

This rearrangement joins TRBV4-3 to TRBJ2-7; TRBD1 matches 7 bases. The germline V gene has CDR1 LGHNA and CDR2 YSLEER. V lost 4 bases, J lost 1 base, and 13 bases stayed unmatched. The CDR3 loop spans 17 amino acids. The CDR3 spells CASSLRMTGYHSYEQYF. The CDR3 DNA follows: TGCGCCAGCAGCCTAAGAATGACAGGGTATCATTCCTACGAGCAGTACTTC.

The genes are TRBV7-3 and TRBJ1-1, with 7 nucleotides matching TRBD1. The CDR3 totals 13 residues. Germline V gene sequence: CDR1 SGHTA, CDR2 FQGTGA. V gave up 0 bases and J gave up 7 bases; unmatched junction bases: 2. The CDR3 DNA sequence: TGTGCCAGCAGCTTAACCTGGGACAGTGAAGCTTTCTTT. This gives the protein CASSLTWDSEAFF.

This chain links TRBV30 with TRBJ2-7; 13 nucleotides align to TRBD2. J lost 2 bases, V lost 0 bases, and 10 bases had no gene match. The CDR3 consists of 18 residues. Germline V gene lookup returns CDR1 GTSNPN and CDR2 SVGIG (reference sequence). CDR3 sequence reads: CAWSVQRLAGGFAYEQYF. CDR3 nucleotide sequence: TGTGCCTGGAGTGTACAGCGACTAGCGGGAGGCTTCGCCTACGAGCAGTACTTC.

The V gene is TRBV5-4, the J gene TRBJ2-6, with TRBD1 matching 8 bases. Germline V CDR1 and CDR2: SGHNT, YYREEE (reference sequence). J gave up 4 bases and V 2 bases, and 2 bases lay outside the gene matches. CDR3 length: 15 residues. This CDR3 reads CASSFRGLGANVLTF. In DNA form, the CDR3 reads TGTGCCAGCAGCTTCAGGGGGCTAGGGGCCAACGTCCTGACTTTC.

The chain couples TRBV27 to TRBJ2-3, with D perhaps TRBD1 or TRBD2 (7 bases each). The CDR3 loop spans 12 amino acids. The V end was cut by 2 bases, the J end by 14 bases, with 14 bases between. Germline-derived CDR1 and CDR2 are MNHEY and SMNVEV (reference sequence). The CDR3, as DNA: TGTGCCAGCAGTTTACGGCAGGGGGGGTCGTATTTT. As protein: CASSLRQGGSYF.

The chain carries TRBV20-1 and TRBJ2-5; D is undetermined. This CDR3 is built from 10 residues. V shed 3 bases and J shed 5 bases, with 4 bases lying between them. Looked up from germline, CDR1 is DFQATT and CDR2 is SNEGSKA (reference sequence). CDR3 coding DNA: TGCAGTGCTAGGGGGGAGACCCAGTACTTC. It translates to CSARGETQYF.

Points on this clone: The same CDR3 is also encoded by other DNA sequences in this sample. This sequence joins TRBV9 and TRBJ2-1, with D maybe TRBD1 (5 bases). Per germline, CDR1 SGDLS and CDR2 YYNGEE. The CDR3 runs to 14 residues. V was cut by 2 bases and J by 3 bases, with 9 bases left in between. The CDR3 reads CASSVGDSYNEQFF. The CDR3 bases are TGTGCCAGCAGCGTTGGAGACAGCTACAATGAGCAGTTCTTC.

The CDR3 DNA follows: TGTGCCAGCAGTGAAGCGCAGGGGACGAGGGGCTACACCTTC. Encoded protein: CASSEAQGTRGYTF. This chain joins TRBV6-1 and TRBJ1-2; D perhaps matches TRBD1 (6 bases). With 0 bases removed from V and 8 bases from J, the gap between germline ends came to 13 bases. This CDR3 region has 14 residues. Germline V lookup: CDR1 MNHNS, CDR2 SASEGT.

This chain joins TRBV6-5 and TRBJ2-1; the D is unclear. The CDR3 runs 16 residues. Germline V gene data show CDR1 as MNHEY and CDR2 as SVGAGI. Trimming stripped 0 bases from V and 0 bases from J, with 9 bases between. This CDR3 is CASSYSRRSSYNEQFF. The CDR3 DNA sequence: TGTGCCAGCAGTTACTCGAGGCGCAGCTCCTACAATGAGCAGTTCTTC.

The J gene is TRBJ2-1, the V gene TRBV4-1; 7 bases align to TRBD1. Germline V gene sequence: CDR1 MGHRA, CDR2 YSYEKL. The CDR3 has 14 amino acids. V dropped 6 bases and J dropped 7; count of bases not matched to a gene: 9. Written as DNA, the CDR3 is TGCGCCAGCAGTGACAGGGACAATGGGAATGAGCAGTTCTTC. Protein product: CASSDRDNGNEQFF.

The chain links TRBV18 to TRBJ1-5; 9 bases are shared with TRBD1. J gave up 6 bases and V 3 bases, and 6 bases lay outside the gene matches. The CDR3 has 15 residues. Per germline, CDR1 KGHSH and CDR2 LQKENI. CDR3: CASSPKGQGTQPQHF. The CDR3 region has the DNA TGTGCCAGCTCACCTAAGGGACAGGGTACTCAGCCCCAGCATTTT.

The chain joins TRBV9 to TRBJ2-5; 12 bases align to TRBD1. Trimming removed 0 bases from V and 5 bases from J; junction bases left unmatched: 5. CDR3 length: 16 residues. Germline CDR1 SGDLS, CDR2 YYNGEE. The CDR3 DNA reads TGTGCCAGCAGCGTAGTAGGGACAGGGGGCGGTGAGACCCAGTACTTC. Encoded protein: CASSVVGTGGGETQYF.

CDR3 residues: CASSGAENGYTF. The CDR3 nucleotides are TGTGCCAGCAGTGGGGCGGAGAATGGCTACACCTTC. The chain is built from TRBV25-1 and TRBJ1-2, with D uncertain. The V and J ends lost 4 bases and 6 bases respectively, with 9 bases between them. The length of the CDR3 is 12 residues. Looked up from germline, CDR1 is MGHDK and CDR2 is SYGVNS.

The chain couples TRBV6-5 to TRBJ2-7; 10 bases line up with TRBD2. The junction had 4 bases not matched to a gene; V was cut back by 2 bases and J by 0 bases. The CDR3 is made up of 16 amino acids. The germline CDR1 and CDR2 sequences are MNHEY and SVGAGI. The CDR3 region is CASSYSTSGNSYEQYF. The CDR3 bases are TGTGCCAGCAGTTACAGCACTAGCGGGAACTCCTACGAGCAGTACTTC.

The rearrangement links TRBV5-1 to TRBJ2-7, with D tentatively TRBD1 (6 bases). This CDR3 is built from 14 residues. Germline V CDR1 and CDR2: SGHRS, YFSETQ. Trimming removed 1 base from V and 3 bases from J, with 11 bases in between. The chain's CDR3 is CASSLKGDNYEQYF. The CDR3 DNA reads TGCGCCAGCAGCTTGAAGGGGGATAACTACGAGCAGTACTTC.